This note documents a single T cell receptor (beta chain) sequence. Per the original data handling: Amplified reference gene primers provided the basis for estimating nucleated cell counts. Here immunoSEQ multiplex PCR was the method, and the copy in TCRdb shows in-frame clones only, minus some. The V and J calls and clone size come from that table; D and trimming were worked out from the DNA. Among tens of thousands of clones, about 86% were seen once, and the ten largest hold roughly 1.4%. This record belongs to a study of blood T cell repertoires in COVID-19. At the level of the study: Sources were T cells, B-cell-depleted T cells, or PBMCs; the material itself was cDNA or gDNA.

The CDR3 spans 14 residues. From germline, CDR1 is MDHEN and CDR2 SYDVKM. V was pared by 7 bases and J by 0 bases, with 5 bases of the junction left unmatched. This clonotype was obtained from a woman aged 55 to 70 with acute or convalescent COVID-19. The chain couples TRBV28 to TRBJ1-2; 7 bases fit TRBD1. Source material: peripheral blood. The CDR3 coding sequence is TGTGCCAGCAAACCCGGGACAGCTAACTATGGCTACACCTTC. This encodes CASKPGTANYGYTF.